The clone carrying this T cell receptor beta chain was counted a few times. Treatment given: oral pan-JAK inhibitor, 5-10 mg twice daily. The researchers isolated CD4+ and CD8+ T cells from PBMCs by sorting. This entry belongs to a study of CD8+ T cells in alopecia areata. This CDR3 spans 13 amino acids. Trimming removed 4 bases at V and 3 bases at J, with 7 bases between. Germline-derived CDR1 and CDR2 are LGHNA and YNFKEQ. Extraction of RNA preceded its reverse transcription into cDNA, which served as the sequencing template. Generated by immunoSEQ multiplex PCR, the TCRdb table keeps only in-frame clones and is missing some. The table lists more than 150,000 clones, about 60% of them singletons, with around 12% in the top ten.

The gene calls are TRBV4-2 and TRBJ1-5; no firm D call. Sample: CD8+ T cells sorted from blood, taken at week 24, from a patient treated with tofacitinib. This sequence was found in a human donor with alopecia areata. CDR3 sequence: CASSRLSNQPQHF. The CDR3 DNA is TGTGCCAGCAGCCGTCTCTCCAATCAGCCCCAGCATTTT.